Many counts were recorded for the clone carrying this T cell receptor beta chain. The data belong to a study of T cells in Graves' hyperthyroidism and ophthalmopathy. The CDR3 contains 14 residues. Deletions cut 3 bases from V and 3 bases from J, with 14 bases between. Germline CDR1 reads DFQATT; CDR2 reads SNEGSKA (reference sequence). Stable Graves' hyperthyroidism meant no ophthalmopathy progression within 18 months. TCR beta CDR3 regions were amplified from RNA. TCR CDR3 regions were first amplified by RT-PCR with HTBI primers. TCRdb reanalysed the multiplex PCR reads using MiXCR and keeps one entry per CDR3 protein. The table lists some 510,000 distinct CDR3 sequences, around 42% of them singletons.

The sequence was collected from a young woman with Graves' hyperthyroidism. Sequenced sample: peripheral blood or thyroid tissue (not recorded which). The chain recombines TRBV20-1 with TRBJ1-1, with D maybe TRBD1 (5 bases). The DNA of the CDR3 is TGCAGTGCTAGGGAATCCCGGGGGGACACTGAAGCTTTCTTT. Translating gives CSARESRGDTEAFF.